This T cell receptor beta chain was identified during a study of blood T cell repertoires in COVID-19. Overall study context: T cells, B-cell-depleted T cells, or PBMCs provided the cDNA or gDNA that served as material.

Per the germline V gene, CDR1 is GTSNPN and CDR2 is SVGIG (reference sequence). Trimming cost V 3 bases and J 8 bases, with 16 bases left between them. CDR3 length: 14 residues. Some clones are missing from TCRdb's copy, which holds only in-frame ones; the method was immunoSEQ multiplex PCR. The top ten hold roughly 5.4% of the sample, which has 80,000 to 90,000 clones, approximately 90% seen once. This chain joins TRBV30 and TRBJ2-2, with D perhaps matching TRBD1 (6 bases). The sample was peripheral blood. The sequence was collected from a man between 60 and 70 years old with acute or convalescent COVID-19. CDR3 in amino acids: CAWRRTAQSGELFF. The CDR3, as DNA: TGTGCCTGGAGGAGGACAGCCCAAAGTGGGGAGCTGTTTTTT.